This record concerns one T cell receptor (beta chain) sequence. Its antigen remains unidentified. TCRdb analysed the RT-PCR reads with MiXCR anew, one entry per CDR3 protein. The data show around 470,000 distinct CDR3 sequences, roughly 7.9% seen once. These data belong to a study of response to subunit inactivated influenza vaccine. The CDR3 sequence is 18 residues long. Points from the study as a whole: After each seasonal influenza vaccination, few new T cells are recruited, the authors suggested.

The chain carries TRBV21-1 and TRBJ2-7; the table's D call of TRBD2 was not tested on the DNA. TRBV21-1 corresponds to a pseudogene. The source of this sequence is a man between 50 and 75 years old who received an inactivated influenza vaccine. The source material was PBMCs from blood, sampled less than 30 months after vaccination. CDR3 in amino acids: CASSKKLASGPIIYEQYF. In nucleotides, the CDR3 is TGTGCCAGCAGCAAAAAGTTGGCTAGCGGGCCCATTATTTACGAGCAGTACTTC.